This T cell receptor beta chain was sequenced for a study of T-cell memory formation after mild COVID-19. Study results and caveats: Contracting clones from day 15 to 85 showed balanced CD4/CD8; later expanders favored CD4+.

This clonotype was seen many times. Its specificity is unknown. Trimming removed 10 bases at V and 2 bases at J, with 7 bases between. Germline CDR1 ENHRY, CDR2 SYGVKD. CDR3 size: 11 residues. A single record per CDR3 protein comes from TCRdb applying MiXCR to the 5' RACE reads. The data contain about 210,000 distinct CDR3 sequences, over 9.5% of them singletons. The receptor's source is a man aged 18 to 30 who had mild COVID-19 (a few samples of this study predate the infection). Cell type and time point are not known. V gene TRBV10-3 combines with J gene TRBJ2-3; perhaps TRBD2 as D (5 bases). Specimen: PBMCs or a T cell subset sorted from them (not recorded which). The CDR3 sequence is CASGSTDTQYF. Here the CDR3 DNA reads TGTGCCAGCGGGTCCACAGATACGCAGTATTTT.